The sequence of this T cell receptor (beta chain) was determined in a study of blood T cell repertoires in COVID-19. Study in general: Sources were T cells, B-cell-depleted T cells, or PBMCs; the material itself was cDNA or gDNA.

This study enrolled people aged about 18 to 100 from under 25 US geographic areas. Trimming took 5 bases from V and 7 from J, leaving 23 bases between them. Looked up from germline, CDR1 is MDHEN and CDR2 is SYDVKM. CDR3 length equals 17 residues. As handled by the study authors: Amplified reference gene primers provided the basis for estimating nucleated cell counts. Clones were read by immunoSEQ multiplex PCR, and TCRdb kept only the in-frame ones, dropping some. V and J calls and clone size are copied from that table; D and trimming were computed from the DNA. Of hundreds of thousands of clones in the sample, 85% to 90% were seen once.

The rearrangement joins TRBV28 to TRBJ1-4; tentative D call: TRBD1 (6 bases). The sample was PBMCs or T cells enriched from blood (not recorded which). The sequence was collected from a man aged 25 to 45 who had recovered from COVID-19. The CDR3 here is CASSLPSRGGPGEKLFF. The CDR3 DNA is TGTGCCAGCAGTCTGCCCAGTCGGGGGGGCCCAGGTGAAAAACTGTTTTTT.